The rows below give T cell receptor beta chains drawn from one sample of a study of cytomegalovirus exposure and HLA in healthy donors. Assay: immunoSEQ multiplex PCR; the TCRdb copy retains only in-frame clones and omits some. The data show 120,000 or so clones, about 68% seen once. Input material: PBMCs. The receptors were gathered from a woman aged 45-65 years in good health and CMV-seropositive. Each CDR3 is given with its conserved first and last residue. D genes are given only for firm matches. Clone size is shown for a subset of rows, as once, few, many or a class of expanded clone.

j_call,v_call,cdr3_length,d_call,clone_size,cdr3_nt,cdr3_aa
TRBJ2-3,TRBV5-1,16,TRBD2,-,TGCGCCAGCAGCCCCCGTCCTAGCGGGGAAACAGATACGCAGTATTTT,CASSPRPSGETDTQYF
TRBJ2-7,TRBV7-2,11,-,-,TGTGCCAGCAGCTTGGAGTATGAGCAGTACTTC,CASSLEYEQYF
TRBJ2-7,TRBV12-5,14,TRBD2,-,TGTGCTAGTGGTTTGGTAGCGGGGTATGGCGAGCAGTACTTC,CASGLVAGYGEQYF
TRBJ1-1,TRBV7-9,14,-,-,TGTGCCAGCAGCCCGCTGGACAGGAACACTGAAGCTTTCTTT,CASSPLDRNTEAFF
TRBJ1-3,TRBV19,16,-,-,TGTGCCAGTAGTGTGAACAGGGCCAACTCTGGAAACACCATATATTTT,CASSVNRANSGNTIYF
TRBJ2-1,TRBV4-1,17,TRBD2,-,TGCGCCAGCAGGCGACTAGCGGGGGGGCGCTCGTACAATGAGCAGTTCTTC,CASRRLAGGRSYNEQFF
TRBJ1-1,TRBV27,15,-,-,TGTGCCAGCAGTCGACTGGGAAGGGGGAACACTGAAGCTTTCTTT,CASSRLGRGNTEAFF
TRBJ1-1,TRBV11-3,13,-,-,TGTGCCAGCTCGAGGGCAGCGAACACTGAAGCTTTCTTT,CASSRAANTEAFF
TRBJ2-2,TRBV5-1,17,TRBD1,few,TGCGCCAGCAGCTTGGCGCCGACAGGGGGTTTCTCCGGGGAGCTGTTTTTT,CASSLAPTGGFSGELFF
TRBJ2-7,TRBV5-4,17,TRBD2,-,TGTGCCAGCAGCTTGCGAACCGGGACTAGCGGTTCCTACGAGCAGTACTTC,CASSLRTGTSGSYEQYF
TRBJ1-2,TRBV30,12,-,-,TGTGCCTGGAGTGCCCGGACAGATGGCTACACCTTC,CAWSARTDGYTF
TRBJ1-5,TRBV18,14,-,-,TGTGCCAGCTCACCTTACAGGGATGCTCAGCCCCAGCATTTT,CASSPYRDAQPQHF
TRBJ1-1,TRBV4-3,14,-,-,TGCGCCAGCAGCCAAGATCGCAGTACCACTGAAGCTTTCTTT,CASSQDRSTTEAFF
TRBJ1-1,TRBV7-2,15,TRBD1,-,TGTGCCAGCAGCCCATCAGGGGGGTCGAACACTGAAGCTTTCTTT,CASSPSGGSNTEAFF
TRBJ2-7,TRBV30,13,-,-,TGTGCCTGGAGGACAGGAGCCTCCTACGAGCAGTACTTC,CAWRTGASYEQYF